This TCR beta chain was retrieved from a study of chemoradiotherapy in HPV16-positive cancers. The protocol was immunoSEQ multiplex PCR, while the TCRdb copy is restricted to in-frame clones and leaves out a portion. The data show thousands of clones, with roughly 91% seen just once and approximately 3.4% held by the top ten. Over chemoradiotherapy, repertoires were sampled more than once. Study findings and constraints: During treatment, candidate HPV-specific clones and E7-related motifs expanded in tumor. HPV-specific T cells were functionally defined from only a couple of HPV16-positive patients. HPV-responsive T-cell expansion during chemoradiotherapy was linked to improved recurrence-free survival in HPV16-positive patients.

Trimming stripped 5 bases from V and 1 base from J, with 12 bases between. This CDR3 spans 15 amino acids. The germline V gene encodes CDR1 SGHTS and CDR2 YDEGEE. This clone occurred a few times. The target antigen is unknown. The TCR originated in a human donor with HPV-associated anogenital cancer. The sample consisted of blood, taken from a patient who underwent chemoradiotherapy. V is TRBV5-8 and J is TRBJ2-2; D is undetermined. The CDR3 DNA sequence: TGTGCCAGCAGTAACGGTCGGGTGAACACCGGGGAGCTGTTTTTT. This translates into CASSNGRVNTGELFF.